The rows below give T cell receptor beta chains drawn from one sample of a study of cytomegalovirus exposure and HLA in healthy donors. Sequencing used immunoSEQ multiplex PCR; TCRdb keeps in-frame clones, though not all of them. The table includes 260,000 or so clones, roughly 90% detected once. The sample was PBMCs. The source of these receptors is a woman under 30 in good health and CMV-seronegative. CDR3s include the opening cysteine and the closing phenylalanine or tryptophan. Fields, in order: V gene, CDR3 protein.

V gene: TRBV25-1; CDR3 protein: CASRARTDFNEKLFF
V gene: TRBV28; CDR3 protein: CASSITRNYGYTF
V gene: TRBV9; CDR3 protein: CASSVAPRPDYNSPLHF
V gene: TRBV27; CDR3 protein: CASSLLLFEGTGMYNEQFF
V gene: TRBV2; CDR3 protein: CASLTEAYEQYF
V gene: TRBV7-6; CDR3 protein: CASRSGTENTGELFF
V gene: TRBV4-1; CDR3 protein: CASSLIAGDSYEQYF
V gene: TRBV20-1; CDR3 protein: CSASWAGGYTF
V gene: TRBV5-8; CDR3 protein: CASSLGGTAATNEKLFF
V gene: TRBV27; CDR3 protein: CAGPTGGSDQPQHF
V gene: TRBV10-3; CDR3 protein: CAISEKGLPYEQYF
V gene: TRBV18; CDR3 protein: CASSPPYSYEQYF
V gene: TRBV9; CDR3 protein: CASSASLRDTQYF
V gene: TRBV9; CDR3 protein: CASSPGLAGGPYEQYF
V gene: TRBV5-1; CDR3 protein: CASSLGLAGEETQYF
V gene: TRBV27; CDR3 protein: CASSFGQPSYYEQYF
V gene: TRBV27; CDR3 protein: CASSTFGGRYEQYF
V gene: TRBV27; CDR3 protein: CASSPDRNYGYTF
V gene: TRBV2; CDR3 protein: CASRAAGIDTQYF
V gene: TRBV5-1; CDR3 protein: CASSLLQGDRTEAFF
V gene: TRBV18; CDR3 protein: CASSPSAGGNTEAFF
V gene: TRBV5-4; CDR3 protein: CANRDYTGELFF
V gene: TRBV29-1; CDR3 protein: CSVGRSGRSHEQYF
V gene: TRBV5-3; CDR3 protein: CARSLAGLQPQHF
V gene: TRBV7-9; CDR3 protein: CASSSPLRSTDTQYF
V gene: TRBV27; CDR3 protein: CASSLLQGNQPQHF
V gene: TRBV7-8; CDR3 protein: CASSLGPSYGYTF
V gene: TRBV5-1; CDR3 protein: CASSGTSDNEQFF
V gene: TRBV6-1; CDR3 protein: CASSEEDRFFTEAFF
V gene: TRBV27; CDR3 protein: CASWTGGHGYTF
V gene: TRBV5-4; CDR3 protein: CASSRASGSGSTDTQYF
V gene: TRBV5-1; CDR3 protein: CASSFRAGGNEQFF
V gene: TRBV25-1; CDR3 protein: CASSEYDRRHEQYF
V gene: TRBV30; CDR3 protein: CAWSGWGAGGPGDTQYF
V gene: TRBV6-5; CDR3 protein: CASSPQVEDTQYF
V gene: TRBV2; CDR3 protein: CASSEWRGRDTEAFF
V gene: TRBV5-4; CDR3 protein: CASSPNPGYYEQYF
V gene: TRBV28; CDR3 protein: CASSLLSRLQYSPLHF
V gene: TRBV5-4; CDR3 protein: CASSLNPSGAYEQYF
V gene: TRBV25-1; CDR3 protein: CASSLGGGLGGRGEQFF
V gene: TRBV6-6; CDR3 protein: CASSYGQGVTGYTF
V gene: TRBV9; CDR3 protein: CASSVGGDYGYTF
V gene: TRBV7-9; CDR3 protein: CASSSLSGQGGKTEAFF
V gene: TRBV28; CDR3 protein: CASSLRVVWDSPLHF
V gene: TRBV19; CDR3 protein: CASSAGTGPSYEQYF